This TCR beta chain derives from a study of vaccination and CD4 T cells after COVID-19. The germline V gene encodes CDR1 MRHNA and CDR2 SNTAGT. V lost 5 bases to trimming and J lost 0 bases, with 6 bases between them. The CDR3 has 13 residues. As for this clonotype: The antigen remains unidentified.

Cultured CD4+ T-cell DNA underwent Oncomine TCR Beta short-read sequencing. TCRdb analysed the PCR reads with MiXCR anew, one entry per CDR3 protein. The sample has fewer than 15,000 distinct CDR3 sequences, about 61% seen once. Treatment specified: roughly ten-day PBMC culture with coronavirus spike peptide pools or control peptides (ViraFEST assay). The material sequenced was CD4+ T cells from blood, cultured in vitro. The chain uses TRBV6-4 and TRBJ2-3; D remains unclear. This TCR was recovered from a human donor who had recovered from COVID-19. The CDR3 loop reads CASSTGSTDTQYF. The CDR3 region has the DNA TGTGCCAGCAGTACGGGCAGCACAGATACGCAGTATTTT.